The T cell receptor beta chain described here comes from a study of T cells in Graves' hyperthyroidism and ophthalmopathy. Findings and limits, study-wide: For ophthalmopathy, model prediction preceded onset by a median 6.5 months.

Based on clinical symptoms, serum thyroxine and TRAb, thyroid ultrasound and orbital computed tomography, diagnoses were reached. Concerning this clonotype: Its antigen remains unknown.

Trimming left V 5 bases short and J 7 bases short, with 5 bases between. Germline lookup yields CDR1 KGHDR and CDR2 SFDVKD. The CDR3 sequence is 10 residues long. The investigators amplified TCR beta CDR3 regions from RNA transcripts. Using the HTBI primer set, a first-round RT-PCR was run on the TCR CDR3. MiXCR was run by TCRdb on the multiplex PCR reads, yielding one entry per CDR3 protein. The data show 660,000 or so distinct CDR3 sequences, 40% to 55% seen once. V is TRBV24-1 and J is TRBJ2-7; D is unclear. Sample: peripheral blood or thyroid tissue (not recorded which). The receptor comes from an adult man with Graves' disease, either hyperthyroidism or ophthalmopathy (not recorded which). Here the CDR3 DNA reads TGTGCCACCAGTGCCGGAGAGCAGTACTTC. The encoded protein is CATSAGEQYF.